The T cell receptor beta chain described here comes from a study of regulatory T cells in long-lasting Graves disease. Study-level results: With some 2,800 shared public clonotypes, persistent patients exceeded new patients, who shared roughly 920.

Investigators prepared the TCR beta libraries by applying iRepertoire HTBI primers and Arm-PCR of CDR3 regions. In TCRdb, the multiplex PCR reads were re-called with MiXCR into one record per CDR3 protein. The sample contains about 560,000 distinct CDR3 sequences, 15% to 20% of which appear only once. With 6 bases clipped from V and 5 bases from J, the junction kept 8 bases outside the gene matches. Germline CDR1 reads MDHEN; CDR2 reads SYDVKM. The CDR3 covers 15 residues. Documented time point: newly diagnosed GD, antithyroid drugs for less than 3 months. RNA from PBMCs was the source of the TCR library. Peripheral blood, about 9 milliliters per patient, was collected in EDTA tubes. Concerning this clonotype: Its antigen remains unknown.

Another study also made use of these data, one on T cells in Graves' hyperthyroidism and ophthalmopathy. That study adds: A first-round RT-PCR of the TCR CDR3 used the HTBI primer set.

The input for sequencing was peripheral blood mononuclear cells (PBMCs), taken at new diagnosis, from a patient treated with antithyroid drugs. This receptor was identified in a man between 18 and 35 years old with Graves disease. The chain recombines TRBV28 with TRBJ1-4; 8 bases fit TRBD1. The CDR3: CASRTQGAENEKLFF. The DNA for the CDR3 is TGTGCCAGCAGGACCCAGGGGGCAGAGAATGAAAAACTGTTTTTT.